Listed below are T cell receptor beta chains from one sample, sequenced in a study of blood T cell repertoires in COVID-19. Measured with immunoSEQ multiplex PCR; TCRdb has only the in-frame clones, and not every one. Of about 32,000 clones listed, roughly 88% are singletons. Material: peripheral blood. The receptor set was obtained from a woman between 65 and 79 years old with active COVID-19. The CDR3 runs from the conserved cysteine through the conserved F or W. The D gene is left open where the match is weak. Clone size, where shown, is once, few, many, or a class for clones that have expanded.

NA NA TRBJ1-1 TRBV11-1 TGTGCCAGCAGCTTGCATCAGGACACTGAAGCTTTCTTT CASSLHQDTEAFF
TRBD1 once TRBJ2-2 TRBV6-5 TGTGCCAGCAGTCCCGACAGGGACACCGGGGAGCTGTTTTTT CASSPDRDTGELFF
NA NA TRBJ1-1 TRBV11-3 TGTGCCAGCGGCGTCGGGACTTCGGTGAACACTGAAGCTTTCTTT CASGVGTSVNTEAFF
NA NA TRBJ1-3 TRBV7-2 TGTGCCAGCAGCTTAGTGGCAGTTGGAAACACCATATATTTT CASSLVAVGNTIYF
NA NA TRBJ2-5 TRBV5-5 TGTGCCAGCGGAACCGGGGACAAAGAGACCCAGTACTTC CASGTGDKETQYF
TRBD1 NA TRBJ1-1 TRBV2 TGTGCTATCAGCCTGAGACAGGGCCTTCTGGCCATGAACACTGAAGCTTTCTTT CAISLRQGLLAMNTEAFF
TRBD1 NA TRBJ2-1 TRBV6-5 TGTGCCAGCAGTCGACAGGGGCCGAATGAGCAGTTCTTC CASSRQGPNEQFF
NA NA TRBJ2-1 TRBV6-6 TGTGCCAGCAGGATGGACTTATCCTCCTACAATGAGCAGTTCTTC CASRMDLSSYNEQFF
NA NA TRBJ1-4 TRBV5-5 TGTGCCAGCAGCTTGCAGGGTTCTTCTGAAAAACTGTTTTTT CASSLQGSSEKLFF
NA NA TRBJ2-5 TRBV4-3 TGCGCCAGCAGCCCCCCCCGAGCGGACGTTCAAGAGACCCAGTACTTC CASSPPRADVQETQYF
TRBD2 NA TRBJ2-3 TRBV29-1 TGCAGCGTGACCGGGACTACTCCCACAGATACGCAGTATTTT CSVTGTTPTDTQYF
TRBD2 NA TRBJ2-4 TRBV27 TGTGCCAGCAGAGACCGCGGGGGGGCCAAAAACATTCAGTACTTC CASRDRGGAKNIQYF
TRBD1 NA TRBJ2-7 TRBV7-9 TGTGCCAGCAGCCCGGGAGCAGGGGGCGTCTACGAGCAGTACTTC CASSPGAGGVYEQYF
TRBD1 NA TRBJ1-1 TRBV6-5 TGTGCCAGCAGTCGGGACAGAGGCACTGAAGCTTTCTTT CASSRDRGTEAFF
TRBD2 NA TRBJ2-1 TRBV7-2 TGTGCCAGCGGACAAAAGGGACTAGCGGGGGCGGCCTACAATGAGCAGTTCTTC CASGQKGLAGAAYNEQFF
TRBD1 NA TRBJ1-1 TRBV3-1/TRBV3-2 TGTGCCAGCAGCCAGGGAAAGTGGGACAGGGTGAATACTGAAGCTTTCTTT CASSQGKWDRVNTEAFF
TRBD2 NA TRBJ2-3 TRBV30 TGTGCCTGGAGTACAGGACTAGCCCCAGGGGCAGATACGCAGTATTTT CAWSTGLAPGADTQYF
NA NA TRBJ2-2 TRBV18 TGTGCCAGCTCACCCTCGAACACCGGGGAGCTGTTTTTT CASSPSNTGELFF